This passage covers 27 T cell receptor beta chains from one sample sequenced in a study of shared clonotypes between healthy human individuals. CD45RO-negative, CCR7-selected cells formed the naive CD8 fraction, which excluded terminally differentiated effector memory CD45RA+ cells. The assay was immunoSEQ multiplex PCR, and TCRdb's table has in-frame clones only and misses some. Of 550,000 to 600,000 clones in the sample, 95% to 98% were seen once. Source material: naive CD8+ T cells sorted from blood. The receptor set was obtained from a man aged 25-45 years in good health.

V gene TRBV28 combines with J gene TRBJ2-5, with D hard to call. The CDR3 is made up of 14 amino acids. V shed 1 base and J shed 4 bases, with 10 bases lying between them. Germline V CDR1 and CDR2: MDHEN, SYDVKM. CDR3 DNA: TGTGCCAGCAGTTTATTATCCTCGGTAGAGACCCAGTACTTC. As protein: CASSLLSSVETQYF.

This chain joins TRBV19 and TRBJ1-5, with 9 bases identical to TRBD1. The V segment lost 8 bases and the J segment 3 bases; nucleotides outside the gene matches: 8. Germline loops: CDR1 LNHDA, CDR2 SQIVND (reference sequence). CDR3 size: 15 residues. CDR3 region: CASSGGQGLNQPQHF. As DNA, the CDR3 is TGTGCCAGTTCGGGGGGACAGGGACTCAATCAGCCCCAGCATTTT.

This chain links TRBV25-1 with TRBJ1-1; unclear D gene. V was clipped by 2 bases and J by 5 bases, with 6 bases between them. Germline CDR1 is MGHDK and CDR2 is SYGVNS. The CDR3 length is 12 residues. CDR3: CASSEGLTEAFF. For the CDR3, the DNA is TGTGCCAGCAGTGAAGGGTTGACTGAAGCTTTCTTT.

The V and J genes are TRBV7-8 and TRBJ2-5, with TRBD2 matching over 8 bases. Trimming took 4 bases from V and 2 from J; bases not matched to a gene: 9. The CDR3 consists of 16 residues. The V gene's germline CDR1 is SGHVS and CDR2 FQNEAQ. The CDR3, as DNA: TGTGCCAGCAGCTCACAGCCTTTAGCGGGGCAAGAGACCCAGTACTTC. It translates to CASSSQPLAGQETQYF.

The chain joins TRBV6-1 to TRBJ1-1; no firm D call. The V gene's germline CDR1 is MNHNS and CDR2 SASEGT. Between the trimmed V and J ends, which lost 5 bases and 5 bases, there was a span of 18 bases. The CDR3 length is 15 residues. The chain's CDR3 is CASSSGPGQKTEAFF. The CDR3 nucleotides are TGTGCCAGCAGTTCTGGACCTGGGCAGAAGACTGAAGCTTTCTTT.

CDR3 in DNA: TGTGCCAGCAGTCCGAATGACAGACCCTACGAGCAGTACTTC. Residues: CASSPNDRPYEQYF. The chain is built from TRBV27 and TRBJ2-7, with D possibly matching TRBD1 (5 bases). CDR1 and CDR2 from the germline V gene are MNHEY and SMNVEV (reference sequence). This CDR3 comprises 14 residues. Trimming shortened V by 5 bases and J by 2 bases, and 13 bases separated the two germline ends.

V usage is TRBV6-1 and J usage is TRBJ2-7, with D perhaps TRBD2 (6 bases). CDR1 and CDR2 from the germline V gene are MNHNS and SASEGT. Trimming pared 10 bases from V and 0 bases from J, leaving 13 bases between. The CDR3 extends over 13 amino acids. CDR3 amino acids: CAITRDSSYEQYF. Here the CDR3 DNA reads TGTGCCATCACCCGGGACTCCTCCTACGAGCAGTACTTC.

The genes are TRBV18 and TRBJ1-2; maybe TRBD1 (5 bases). In germline, CDR1 is KGHSH, CDR2 LQKENI. V dropped 2 bases and J dropped 4 bases, with 11 bases sitting between them. The CDR3 is 14 residues long. The CDR3 DNA is TGTGCCAGCTCACCATCTGTGGGGGGCTATGGCTACACCTTC. Its translation: CASSPSVGGYGYTF.

The V gene is TRBV9, the J gene TRBJ1-2; possibly TRBD1 for D (5 bases). Germline CDR1 reads SGDLS; CDR2 reads YYNGEE. V lost 0 bases and J 2 bases, leaving 17 bases between the germline ends. The CDR3 is 17 amino acids. In DNA, the CDR3 is TGTGCCAGCAGCGTAGAGGAGGGACCCTACTCGAACTATGGCTACACCTTC. Its translation: CASSVEEGPYSNYGYTF. The entire variable domain, with the rest obtained from reference TRBV9 and TRBJ1-2, is as follows: DSGVTQTPKHLITATGQRVTLRCSPRSGDLSVYWYQQSLDQGLQFLIQYYNGEERAKGNILERFSAQQFPDLHSELNLSSLELGDSALYFCASSVEEGPYSNYGYTFGSGTRLTVV.

The chain employs TRBV7-2 and TRBJ2-7; D not resolved. The CDR3 contains 17 residues. V was cut by 3 bases and J by 1 base, with 19 bases left in between. CDR1 SGHTA and CDR2 FQGNSA come from the germline V gene. CDR3 nucleotide sequence: TGTGCCAGCAGCTTTTGGTCCGGATTAGCTGAATCCTACGAGCAGTACTTC. Protein sequence: CASSFWSGLAESYEQYF.

The V and J genes are TRBV28 and TRBJ2-7; D gene unclear. CDR1 and CDR2 (germline): MDHEN, SYDVKM. Trimming cost V 5 bases and J 8 bases, with 7 bases left between them. The CDR3 has 10 amino acids. CDR3 residues: CASSDAQQYF. The CDR3 DNA reads TGTGCCAGCAGTGATGCGCAGCAGTACTTC.

The chain recombines TRBV28 with TRBJ2-1, with 8 bases aligning to TRBD1. CDR1 is MDHEN, CDR2 SYDVKM, per germline. There are 14 residues in the CDR3. The junction had 12 bases not matched to a gene; V was cut back by 7 bases and J by 10 bases. The CDR3 nucleotides read TGTGCCAGCATACCCGGGACAGGCAGTCTGGAGCAGTTCTTC. Protein product: CASIPGTGSLEQFF. The full variable domain, with the rest looked up from reference TRBV28 and TRBJ2-1, is DVKVTQSSRYLVKRTGEKVFLECVQDMDHENMFWYRQDPGLGLRLIYFSYDVKMKEKGDIPEGYSVSREKKERFSLILESASTNQTSMYLCASIPGTGSLEQFFGPGTRLTVL.

About this clone: This same CDR3 is encoded by further DNA sequences in the sample. The chain has TRBV15 and TRBJ2-1; 7 positions agree with TRBD2. This CDR3 comprises 14 residues. V was clipped by 4 bases and J by 3 bases; unmatched bases: 3. Germline V gives CDR1 LNHNV, CDR2 YYDKDF (reference sequence). CDR3 DNA sequence: TGTGCCACCAGCATACGCGGGAGCTACAATGAGCAGTTCTTC. Amino acids: CATSIRGSYNEQFF.

The V gene is TRBV6-5, the J gene TRBJ2-1; D tentatively reads TRBD1 or TRBD2 (5 bases each). Germline CDR1 and CDR2: MNHEY and SVGAGI. The CDR3 sequence is 14 residues long. V lost 5 bases, J lost 5 bases, and 13 bases lay in between. The CDR3 protein is CASSGGVMDNEQFF. CDR3 DNA sequence: TGTGCCAGCAGTGGGGGAGTAATGGACAATGAGCAGTTCTTC.

The chain is built from TRBV5-1 and TRBJ2-7; 8 nucleotides line up with TRBD1. Germline V CDR1 and CDR2: SGHRS, YFSETQ. The CDR3 has 14 residues. J gave up 4 bases and V 3 bases, and 6 bases lay outside the gene matches. CDR3 in amino acids: CASSSGTGDYEQYF. CDR3 DNA: TGCGCCAGCAGCTCGGGGACAGGCGATTACGAGCAGTACTTC.

The chain recombines TRBV15 with TRBJ1-2; TRBD1 matches 8 bases. Germline values: CDR1 LNHNV, CDR2 YYDKDF (reference sequence). With 0 bases clipped from V and 3 bases from J, the junction kept 9 bases outside the gene matches. The CDR3 is 17 amino acids. The DNA of the CDR3 is TGTGCCACCAGCAGAGATCTGGGGACAGGCGGGCACTATGGCTACACCTTC. Its protein product is CATSRDLGTGGHYGYTF. The variable domain in full, completed from reference TRBV15 and TRBJ1-2, reads DAMVIQNPRYQVTQFGKPVTLSCSQTLNHNVMYWYQQKSSQAPKLLFHYYDKDFNNEADTPDNFQSRRPNTSFCFLDIRSPGLGDTAMYLCATSRDLGTGGHYGYTFGSGTRLTVV.

This chain uses TRBV27 with TRBJ1-1; possible D gene TRBD1, 6 bases. Germline CDR1 and CDR2: MNHEY and SMNVEV (reference sequence). The CDR3 is made up of 14 amino acids. Trimming removed 2 bases from V and 2 bases from J, with 9 bases in between. The CDR3 sequence is CASSLRGGNTEAFF. The DNA for the CDR3 is TGTGCCAGCAGTTTACGCGGGGGCAACACTGAAGCTTTCTTT.

This clone was seen just once. The chain couples TRBV27 to TRBJ1-2, with TRBD1 matching over 8 bases. V was clipped by 10 bases and J by 5 bases; unmatched bases: 12. The CDR3 runs 14 residues. Germline CDR1 and CDR2: MNHEY and SMNVEV (reference sequence). CDR3 protein: CATSSWGTGYGYTF. The DNA for the CDR3 is TGTGCCACCAGCAGCTGGGGGACAGGATATGGCTACACCTTC.

The V call is TRBV19, the J call TRBJ2-7, with 7 positions matching TRBD1. The germline V gene encodes CDR1 LNHDA and CDR2 SQIVND (reference sequence). The trim removed 9 bases at V and 1 base at J, leaving 15 bases unmatched. The CDR3 extends over 16 amino acids. The CDR3 DNA reads TGTGCCAGCAAAGATCAACACAGGGGTGCGTCCTACGAGCAGTACTTC. Its protein product is CASKDQHRGASYEQYF.

This clone was found a few times. The rearrangement joins TRBV11-2 to TRBJ2-1; D is unclear. The germline V and J ends were trimmed by 4 bases and 4 bases, with 5 bases remaining between them. Germline-derived CDR1 and CDR2 are SGHAT and FQNNGV. The CDR3 loop spans 12 amino acids. CDR3 in amino acids: CASSWIYNEQFF. In nucleotides, the CDR3 is TGTGCCAGCAGCTGGATATACAATGAGCAGTTCTTC.

This clone was detected once. This chain joins TRBV19 and TRBJ2-2; unclear D gene. Trimming removed 3 bases at V and 3 bases at J, with 5 bases between. Per the germline V gene, CDR1 is LNHDA and CDR2 is SQIVND (reference sequence). The CDR3 is 13 amino acids. DNA for the CDR3: TGTGCCAGTAGTATGGTAGACACCGGGGAGCTGTTTTTT. This codes for CASSMVDTGELFF.

The CDR3 coding sequence is TGCGCCAGCAGCTTGGACCGCTACTATGGCTACACCTTC. This gives the protein CASSLDRYYGYTF. V usage is TRBV5-1 and J usage is TRBJ1-2; D is unresolved. The CDR3 length is 13 residues. V was trimmed by 0 bases and J by 3 bases, leaving 6 bases between them. Germline assignment: CDR1 SGHRS and CDR2 YFSETQ.

This clone was seen only once. The chain joins TRBV5-1 to TRBJ2-5; unclear D gene. Germline values: CDR1 SGHRS, CDR2 YFSETQ. This CDR3 contains 13 residues. The V and J ends lost 4 bases and 3 bases respectively, with 10 bases between them. The CDR3 is CASSLWSEETQYF. The CDR3 DNA sequence: TGCGCCAGCAGCCTCTGGTCAGAAGAGACCCAGTACTTC.

The genes are TRBV28 and TRBJ2-1, with D maybe TRBD2 (5 bases). V lost 3 bases and J 10 bases, leaving 16 bases between the germline ends. Germline V gene lookup returns CDR1 MDHEN and CDR2 SYDVKM. The CDR3 has 14 amino acids. The CDR3 DNA follows: TGTGCCAGCAGTTTTGGTGACTACCCGTGGGAGCAGTTCTTC. Its translation: CASSFGDYPWEQFF.

The V and J genes are TRBV7-9 and TRBJ2-7, with TRBD1 identical over 10 bases. Per the germline V gene, CDR1 is SEHNR and CDR2 is FQNEAQ (reference sequence). CDR3 length equals 12 residues. Trimming removed 10 bases from V and 5 bases from J; junction bases left unmatched: 5. The chain's CDR3 is CATSTGGNEQYF. The DNA of the CDR3 is TGTGCCACCTCGACAGGGGGCAACGAGCAGTACTTC.

V is TRBV28 and J is TRBJ2-1, with 8 bases aligning to TRBD2. Per the germline V gene, CDR1 is MDHEN and CDR2 is SYDVKM. The CDR3 covers 16 residues. Unmatched junction bases numbered 10, after V lost 2 bases and J lost 7 bases. CDR3 bases: TGTGCCAGCAGTTTAAGGCCAGCGGGAGAGGGAAATGAGCAGTTCTTC. Protein product: CASSLRPAGEGNEQFF.

The CDR3 spells CASSRWRDSNQPQHF. For the CDR3, the DNA is TGTGCCAGCAGCCGGTGGAGGGATAGCAATCAGCCCCAGCATTTT. V is TRBV2 and J is TRBJ1-5; D unresolved. This CDR3 region has 15 residues. Trimming took off 6 bases at V and 0 bases at J, with 12 bases between the two ends. The V gene's germline CDR1 is SNHLY and CDR2 FYNNEI. The whole variable domain, remainder taken from reference TRBV2 and TRBJ1-5, is EPEVTQTPSHQVTQMGQEVILRCVPISNHLYFYWYRQILGQKVEFLVSFYNNEISEKSEIFDDQFSVERPDGSNFTLKIRSTKLEDSAMYFCASSRWRDSNQPQHFGDGTRLSIL.